This T cell receptor (beta chain) was recorded in a study of blood T cell repertoires in COVID-19. Study information: Sites in the United States, Italy and Spain provided acute and convalescent COVID-19 samples.

CDR3 size: 16 residues. Germline trimming cut 4 bases from V and 0 bases from J; bases unmatched to any gene: 7. CDR1 and CDR2 from the germline V gene are LGHDT and YNNKEL (reference sequence). In the study's own analysis: Nucleated cell number was recorded as an estimate derived from reference gene primer amplification. Profiling relied on immunoSEQ multiplex PCR, and the TCRdb table lists in-frame clones only, not all of them. The V and J calls and clone size come from that table; D and trimming were worked out from the DNA. The sample lists about 180,000 clones; 70% to 90% were seen once. The sequence was collected from a man aged 40-55 years with active or convalescent COVID-19. Sequences were obtained from peripheral blood. This chain uses TRBV3-1 (or the pseudogene TRBV3-2) with TRBJ2-7; 9 bases map to TRBD1. The CDR3 nucleotides read TGTGCCAGCAGCCCCCGGGACAGGGTATTCTCCTACGAGCAGTACTTC. Its protein product is CASSPRDRVFSYEQYF.